The rows below give T cell receptor beta chains drawn from one sample of a study of blood T cell repertoires in COVID-19. Libraries were prepared by immunoSEQ multiplex PCR; TCRdb keeps only in-frame clonotypes and omits some of them. The sample comprises about 23,000 clones, roughly four fifths of which are singletons, and 48% rests with the top ten. The specimen was peripheral blood. Source of these receptors: a man between 70 and 80 years old with acute or convalescent COVID-19. Each CDR3 is given without its conserved first and last residue. A D gene is named only where the DNA matches it firmly.

v_call	d_call	j_call	cdr3_aa
TRBV7-9	NA	TRBJ1-2	ASSRETAYGYT
TRBV10-3	TRBD1	TRBJ2-7	AISEPGTGSYEQY
TRBV9	NA	TRBJ1-5	ASSEGGDYQPQH
TRBV10-3	TRBD2	TRBJ2-1	AISGLAGGTSYNEQF
TRBV6-5	TRBD1	TRBJ2-5	ASYGQGIRTQY
TRBV11-2	NA	TRBJ1-2	ASSRYEVYGYT
TRBV7-2	NA	TRBJ2-2	ASSLAGRYTGELF
TRBV28	TRBD1	TRBJ2-2	ASSFTGVWTGELF
TRBV7-2	NA	TRBJ1-2	ASSLRRGYGYT
TRBV7-3	TRBD1	TRBJ2-3	ASSLTGISTDTQY
TRBV27	NA	TRBJ2-1	ASSLSRRGKGEQF
TRBV18	NA	TRBJ2-3	ASSFTVGERGAGTDTQY
TRBV24-1	TRBD1	TRBJ2-1	ATSDLSGTGTYNEQF
TRBV10-3	NA	TRBJ1-1	ASAEGGSTEAF
TRBV6-5	NA	TRBJ2-1	ASSYSAGRGGEQF
TRBV9	NA	TRBJ2-1	ASSSGTGDLYNEQF
TRBV5-5	NA	TRBJ1-4	ASSLANRANEKLF
TRBV10-3	NA	TRBJ2-1	AISESFGRGSNEQF
TRBV19	NA	TRBJ1-2	ASAFASGGYT
TRBV5-1	TRBD1	TRBJ1-2	ASSATQGHGYT
TRBV18	TRBD1	TRBJ2-2	ASSHGTGRNTGELF
TRBV5-4	NA	TRBJ1-3	ASSLVSQGRNTIY
TRBV6-5	NA	TRBJ1-5	ASSYSEGISNQPQH
TRBV10-3	TRBD1	TRBJ1-4	AISPGGGKLF
TRBV20-1	TRBD1	TRBJ2-7	STDRGHEQY
TRBV5-1	NA	TRBJ2-3	ASSLDSSDTQY
TRBV25-1	NA	TRBJ2-1	ASSAHRGNEQF
TRBV4-1	NA	TRBJ1-6	ASSQEARDSPLH